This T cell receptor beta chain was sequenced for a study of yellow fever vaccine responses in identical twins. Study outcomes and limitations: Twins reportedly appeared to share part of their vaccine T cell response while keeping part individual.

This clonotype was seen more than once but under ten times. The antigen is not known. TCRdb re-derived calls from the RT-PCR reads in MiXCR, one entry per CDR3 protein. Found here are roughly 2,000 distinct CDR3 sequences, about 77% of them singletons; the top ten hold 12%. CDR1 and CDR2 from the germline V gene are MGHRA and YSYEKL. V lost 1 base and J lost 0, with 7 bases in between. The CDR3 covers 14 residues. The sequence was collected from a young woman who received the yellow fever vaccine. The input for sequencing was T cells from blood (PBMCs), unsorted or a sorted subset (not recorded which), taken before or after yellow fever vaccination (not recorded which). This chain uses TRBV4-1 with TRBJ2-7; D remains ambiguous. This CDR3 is CASSQVTPSYEQYF. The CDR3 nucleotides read TGCGCCAGCAGCCAAGTAACTCCCTCCTACGAGCAGTACTTC.